This TCR beta chain was captured by sequencing in a study of human T cells and chemical hapten exposure. Study details: The sensitizer, 2% DPC, was used on around 2 cm by around 2 cm of upper inner arm skin.

Study-wide findings and caveats: There was no change with DPC sensitization in TCRs above 1 in 1000 frequency.

Specified time point: patch test 2, 6 weeks after DPC sensitization. Specified treatment: therapeutic diphenylcyclopropenone sensitization with weekly scalp DPC. Unfractionated whole blood yielded the extracted total RNA. Per the germline V gene, CDR1 is SSHAT and CDR2 is FNYEAQ (reference sequence). The CDR3 totals 18 residues. V dropped 7 bases and J dropped 11 bases, with 32 bases sitting between them. Ten or more counts support this clonotype. Its specificity is unknown. In the original analysis: There were a median of approximately 100,000 TCRs per sample, with a range from about 23,224 to 690,600. TCRdb called the RACE reads again in MiXCR, with one record for every CDR3 protein. TCRdb's processing, not the authors' own work, is the source of the V and J calls. The repertoire includes about 80,000 distinct CDR3 sequences, approximately 10% of them detected once, and about 1.6% sits in the top ten.

This receptor was identified in a man between 18 and 35 years old with alopecia areata. Some clones in this sample may be carry-over from other donors' samples. The V gene is TRBV7-7, the J gene TRBJ1-4, with D possibly TRBD1 on 6 matching bases. The sequenced sample was whole blood, obtained in connection with sensitization to the hapten diphenylcyclopropenone (DPC). CDR3 coding DNA: TGTGCCAGCACCCTTTCAAACGGGGTAAGGGGGATCCTGCGGAAACTGTTTTTT. Translating gives CASTLSNGVRGILRKLFF.